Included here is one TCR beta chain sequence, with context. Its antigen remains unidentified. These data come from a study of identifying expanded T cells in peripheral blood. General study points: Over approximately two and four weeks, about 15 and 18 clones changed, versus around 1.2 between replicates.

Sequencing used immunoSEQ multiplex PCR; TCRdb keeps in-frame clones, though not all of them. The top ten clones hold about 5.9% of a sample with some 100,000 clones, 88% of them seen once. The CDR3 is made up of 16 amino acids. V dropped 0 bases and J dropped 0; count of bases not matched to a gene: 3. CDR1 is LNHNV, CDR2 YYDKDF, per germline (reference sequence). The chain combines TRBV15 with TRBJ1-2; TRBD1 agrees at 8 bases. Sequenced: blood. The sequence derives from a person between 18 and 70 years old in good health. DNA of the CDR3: TGTGCCACCAGCAGAGATTCGACAGGGGCTAACTATGGCTACACCTTC. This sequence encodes CATSRDSTGANYGYTF.